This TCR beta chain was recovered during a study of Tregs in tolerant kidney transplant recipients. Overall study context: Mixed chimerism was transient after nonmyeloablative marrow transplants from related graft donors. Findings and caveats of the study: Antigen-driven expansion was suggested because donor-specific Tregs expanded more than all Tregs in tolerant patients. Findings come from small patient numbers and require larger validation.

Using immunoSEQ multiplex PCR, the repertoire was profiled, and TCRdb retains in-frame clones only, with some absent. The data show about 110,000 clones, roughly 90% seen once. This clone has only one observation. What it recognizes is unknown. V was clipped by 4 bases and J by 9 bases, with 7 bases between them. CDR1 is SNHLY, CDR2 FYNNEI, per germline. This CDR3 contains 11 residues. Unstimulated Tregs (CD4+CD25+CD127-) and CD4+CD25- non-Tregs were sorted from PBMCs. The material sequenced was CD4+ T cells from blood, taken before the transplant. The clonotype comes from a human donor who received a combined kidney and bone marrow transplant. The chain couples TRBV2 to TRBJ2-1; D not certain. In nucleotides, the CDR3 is TGTGCCAGCAGTGGAGTGGTTGAGCAGTTCTTC. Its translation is CASSGVVEQFF.